Each of the 9 T cell receptor beta chains below was sequenced from the same sample in a study of blood T cell repertoires in COVID-19. Libraries were prepared by immunoSEQ multiplex PCR; TCRdb keeps only in-frame clonotypes and omits some of them. The sample lists 150,000 or so clones; over 80% were seen once. The specimen sequenced was peripheral blood. All receptors come from a man older than 75 with acute or convalescent COVID-19.

The genes are TRBV19 and TRBJ1-2, with 8 bases matching TRBD1. CDR1 LNHDA and CDR2 SQIVND come from the germline V gene (reference sequence). V shed 3 bases and J 5 bases; nucleotides not matched to a gene: 8. CDR3 length: 15 residues. The CDR3 DNA reads TGTGCCAGTAGTATTCCCGGACAGGGTTGGTATGGCTACACCTTC. This codes for CASSIPGQGWYGYTF.

The genes are TRBV6-5 and TRBJ1-4; D gene unclear. Per germline, CDR1 MNHEY and CDR2 SVGAGI. V shed 7 bases and J shed 0 bases, with 9 bases lying between them. The length of the CDR3 is 14 residues. The CDR3 DNA reads as TGTGCCAGCACCTTCACGGCAACTAATGAAAAACTGTTTTTT. The encoded protein is CASTFTATNEKLFF.

This clone was observed once. The chain has TRBV21-1 and TRBJ1-5; TRBD1, the D gene given by the table, was not confirmed from the DNA. TRBV21-1 is termed a pseudogene. The CDR3 is made up of 14 amino acids. CDR3 in DNA: TGTGCCAGCAGGATAGACAGGGGATATCAGCCCCAGCATTTT. Its translation: CASRIDRGYQPQHF.

The chain links TRBV7-2 to TRBJ2-3; 10 positions match TRBD2. Trimming cost V 5 bases and J 3 bases; bases outside gene matches: 8. Looked up from germline, CDR1 is SGHTA and CDR2 is FQGNSA. The CDR3 consists of 16 residues. CDR3 nucleotides: TGTGCCAGCAGCCTGCTAGCGGGAGTGCGGACAGATACGCAGTATTTT. It specifies CASSLLAGVRTDTQYF.

This clone appeared once. The V and J genes are TRBV5-1 and TRBJ2-5, with 7 bases aligning to TRBD1. Germline CDR1 reads SGHRS; CDR2 reads YFSETQ. V was clipped by 1 base and J by 3 bases; unmatched bases: 6. The CDR3 runs 15 residues. In nucleotides, the CDR3 is TGCGCCAGCAGCTTGAACACAGGGGCGGAAGAGACCCAGTACTTC. Protein product: CASSLNTGAEETQYF.

J is TRBJ2-3 and V is TRBV5-4; D is ambiguous. V shed 1 base and J shed 4 bases, with 7 bases lying between them. Germline V CDR1 and CDR2: SGHNT, YYREEE (reference sequence). The CDR3 has 13 residues. The CDR3 loop is CASSLSSPDTQYF. The CDR3 DNA is TGTGCCAGCAGCTTGTCCTCTCCAGATACGCAGTATTTT.

This clone showed up just once. This chain uses TRBV18 with TRBJ1-2, with a weak D call TRBD1 (6 bases). The V and J ends lost 0 bases and 4 bases respectively, with 9 bases between them. The CDR3 covers 14 residues. Germline assignment: CDR1 KGHSH and CDR2 LQKENI. CDR3 residues: CASSPPDRSYGYTF. CDR3 nucleotide sequence: TGTGCCAGCTCACCACCGGACAGATCCTATGGCTACACCTTC.

The chain combines TRBV29-1 with TRBJ1-5; 10 positions match TRBD1. Losses at the gene ends were 4 bases for V and 7 bases for J; bases not matched to a gene: 4. This CDR3 region has 13 residues. Germline CDR1 SQVTM, CDR2 ANQGSEA. The CDR3 spells CSVARDRGQPQHF. The CDR3 bases are TGCAGCGTTGCGAGGGACAGGGGCCAGCCCCAGCATTTT. The entire variable domain, with the rest obtained from reference TRBV29-1 and TRBJ1-5, is as follows: SAVISQKPSRDICQRGTSLTIQCQVDSQVTMMFWYRQQPGQSLTLIATANQGSEATYESGFVIDKFPISRPNLTFSTLTVSNMSPEDSSIYLCSVARDRGQPQHFGDGTRLSIL.

This chain links TRBV7-9 with TRBJ2-1; D is possibly TRBD2 (5 bases). The CDR3 sequence is 14 residues long. Germline lookup yields CDR1 SEHNR and CDR2 FQNEAQ (reference sequence). Trimming cost V 4 bases and J 11 bases, with 18 bases left between them. In DNA, the CDR3 is TGTGCCAGCAGCTCCGTCCGCCGGGGTAGTCAGCAGTTCTTC. Its translation is CASSSVRRGSQQFF.